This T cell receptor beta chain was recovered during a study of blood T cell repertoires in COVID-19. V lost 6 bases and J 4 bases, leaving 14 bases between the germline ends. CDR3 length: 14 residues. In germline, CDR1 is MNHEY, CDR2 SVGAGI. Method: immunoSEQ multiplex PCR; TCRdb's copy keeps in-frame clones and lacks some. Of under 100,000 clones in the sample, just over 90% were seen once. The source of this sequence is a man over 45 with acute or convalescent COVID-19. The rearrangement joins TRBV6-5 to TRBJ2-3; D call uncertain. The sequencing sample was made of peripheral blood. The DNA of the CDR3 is TGTGCCAGCAGCGCCGGGTGGAAATCAGATACGCAGTATTTT. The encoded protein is CASSAGWKSDTQYF.